A single sample is the source of the 10 T cell receptor beta chains below, sequenced in a study of CD8+ T cells in alopecia areata. Sequencing relied on a cDNA template that was reverse transcribed from extracted RNA. Sequenced by immunoSEQ multiplex PCR; TCRdb stores in-frame clones only, minus some. The table has 200,000 to 250,000 clones, 50% to 60% seen once. Treatment meaning: oral pan-JAK inhibitor, 5-10 mg twice daily. Sequencing was performed on CD4+ T cells sorted from blood, taken at week 4, from a patient treated with tofacitinib. These receptors all come from a human donor with alopecia areata.

The table lists this clone with a few counts. This chain uses TRBV14 with TRBJ2-4; 11 nucleotides align to TRBD1. The length of the CDR3 is 15 residues. Per germline, CDR1 SGHDN and CDR2 FVKESK. Trimming at V came to 4 bases and at J to 7 bases, leaving 6 bases not matched to a gene. DNA for the CDR3: TGTGCCAGCAGCCCCCTGGACAGGGGGCGGAACATTCAGTACTTC. This translates into CASSPLDRGRNIQYF.

This rearrangement joins TRBV10-3 to TRBJ2-5; 8 bases match TRBD1. CDR1 and CDR2 (germline): ENHRY, SYGVKD. The CDR3 is 14 amino acids. Trimming cost V 6 bases and J 4 bases; bases outside gene matches: 7. The CDR3 bases are TGTGCCATCAGGGATGGACAGGGCGCAGAGACCCAGTACTTC. Translating it yields CAIRDGQGAETQYF.

This clone occurred once. Written as DNA, the CDR3 is TGTGCCAGCAGCGTCGACAGGGGGAATGGCTACACCTTC. Encoded protein: CASSVDRGNGYTF. This chain connects TRBV9 to TRBJ1-2; the match to TRBD1 covers 9 bases. CDR3 length: 13 amino acids. CDR1 and CDR2 from the germline V gene are SGDLS and YYNGEE. V trimming: 2 bases; J trimming: 6 bases; junction bases outside the gene matches: 2.

This chain uses TRBV29-1 with TRBJ1-4, with 7 bases matching TRBD1. This CDR3 has 13 residues. Germline lookup yields CDR1 SQVTM and CDR2 ANQGSEA. J was trimmed by 7 bases and V by 3 bases; bases with no gene match: 5. In DNA form, the CDR3 reads TGCAGCGTTGATGACAGGGCGGGTGAAAAACTGTTTTTT. Translation: CSVDDRAGEKLFF.

The CDR3 region is CASSLATRTGELFF. In DNA, the CDR3 is TGTGCCAGCAGTTTAGCCACCCGGACCGGGGAGCTGTTTTTT. This sequence joins TRBV2 and TRBJ2-2; no clear D gene. Germline CDR1 is SNHLY and CDR2 is FYNNEI. V was shortened by 5 bases and J by 5 bases, with 12 bases between the two germline ends. This CDR3 is built from 14 residues.

Only a few counts were recorded for this clone. The chain uses TRBV30 and TRBJ2-3; no firm D call. Germline V CDR1 and CDR2: GTSNPN, SVGIG (reference sequence). This CDR3 has 12 amino acids. Trimming removed 5 bases from V and 5 bases from J, with 11 bases in between. CDR3 DNA: TGTGCCTGGGCTCCACCAGGAGATACGCAGTATTTT. This gives the protein CAWAPPGDTQYF.

This chain connects TRBV5-4 to TRBJ1-1; 7 positions match TRBD1. Unmatched junction bases numbered 5, after V lost 3 bases and J lost 0 bases. The CDR3 runs 15 residues. Germline-derived CDR1 and CDR2 are SGHNT and YYREEE (reference sequence). The DNA for the CDR3 is TGTGCCAGCAGCTCACCGACAGGGATGAACACTGAAGCTTTCTTT. Its translation: CASSSPTGMNTEAFF.

CDR3 bases: TGTGCCAGCAGCTCCAGGGTCCAAGAGACCCAGTACTTC. This encodes CASSSRVQETQYF. J is TRBJ2-5 and V is TRBV7-2; the D gene is possibly TRBD1 (5 bases). There are 13 residues in the CDR3. Germline V gene lookup returns CDR1 SGHTA and CDR2 FQGNSA. V was shortened by 4 bases and J by 1 base, with 7 bases between the two germline ends.

As regards this clone: A read error may explain this, as a much larger clone is one base away. The chain links TRBV5-1 to TRBJ1-1; tentatively, D is TRBD1 (5 bases). V was shortened by 0 bases and J by 4 bases, with 10 bases between the two germline ends. This CDR3 spans 14 amino acids. Germline CDR1 and CDR2: SGHRS and YFSETQ. The CDR3 DNA reads TGCGCCAGCAGCTTGGCGGCGGGGGGCACTGAAGCTTTCTTT. Translated: CASSLAAGGTEAFF.

This clone was detected only once. The CDR3 here is CASSPTGGLAKNIQYF. The CDR3 DNA is TGTGCCAGCAGTCCGACAGGGGGTCTAGCCAAAAACATTCAGTACTTC. The chain combines TRBV27 with TRBJ2-4; 9 nucleotides line up with TRBD1. The CDR3 extends over 16 amino acids. The germline V gene has CDR1 MNHEY and CDR2 SMNVEV (reference sequence). Germline trimming cut 5 bases from V and 0 bases from J; bases unmatched to any gene: 5.